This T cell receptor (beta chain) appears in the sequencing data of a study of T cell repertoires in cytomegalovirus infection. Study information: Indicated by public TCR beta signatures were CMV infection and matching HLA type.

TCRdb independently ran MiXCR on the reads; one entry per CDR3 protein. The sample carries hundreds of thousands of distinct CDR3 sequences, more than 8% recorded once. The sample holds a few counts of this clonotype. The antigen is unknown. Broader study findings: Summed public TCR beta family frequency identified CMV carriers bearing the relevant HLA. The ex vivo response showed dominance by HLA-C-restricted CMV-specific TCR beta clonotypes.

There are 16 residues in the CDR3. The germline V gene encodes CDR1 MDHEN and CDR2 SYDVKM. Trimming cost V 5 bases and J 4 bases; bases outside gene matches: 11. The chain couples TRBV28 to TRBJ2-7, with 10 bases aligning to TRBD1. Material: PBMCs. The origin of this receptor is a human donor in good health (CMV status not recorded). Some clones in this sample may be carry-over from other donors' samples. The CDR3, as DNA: TGTGCCAGCAGTCTAGGGACAGGGGCACCCAGTTACGAGCAGTACTTC. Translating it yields CASSLGTGAPSYEQYF.